This T cell receptor (beta chain) is from a study of shared clonotypes between healthy human individuals (dated by TCRdb to between 2020 and 2021). The study in broad terms: The cohort included three men and a couple of women between 18 and 49 years of age. Per donor, three plates each were used for CD4 naive and CD4 memory, two for CD8 naive, and one for CD8 memory. Between about 0.85 and 9.5 billion PBMCs per donor were obtained by leukapheresis. To estimate repertoire size and how much clonotype sharing occurs between individuals, the study deeply sequenced the blood TCR repertoires of about five healthy adults. To increase sequencing depth and limit assay-specific biases, TCR repertoire library preparation and sequencing were carried out by different laboratories using diverse techniques.

From the cysteine through the phenylalanine, the CDR3 covers 13 amino acids. The sequence is cut down to CDR3 DNA, 39 bases in frame from base 1. The V and J ends are trimmed by 2 bases and 5 bases, leaving 9 bases between them. The germline V gene specifies KGHSH as CDR1 and LQKENI as CDR2. About this clone: What antigen it recognizes has not been identified. No qualities accompany the bases; no much larger clone lies one base away.

TCR CDR3 regions were amplified from genomic DNA by multiplex PCR using the deep immunoSEQ assay. Extracted genomic DNA from each cell subset was spread evenly across all wells of several immunoSEQ 96-well plates, with each plate serving as a replicate. For sorted subsets, approximately 0.2 ug of genomic DNA, equivalent to 25,000 to 30,000 T cell genomes, went into each replicate PCR. Purified libraries were quantified with a Qubit 3.0 fluorometer, sized on a Bioanalyzer 2100, and re-quantified with the KAPA Library Quantification kit. A separate single-read 150-cycle Illumina NextSeq 550 flow cell was used to sequence each immunoSEQ 96-well plate. Under the source paper's analysis protocol: Because the immunoSEQ output included only junctional sequences and no quality scores, the filtering could not be the same as the filtering used for full-length reads. Sequences were annotated with PyIR, a Python wrapper for IgBLAST v1.9, and V/J genes and CDR3 were assigned using IMGT germline references. Reads were removed for weak V/J assignments (E-value above 1e-6), missing CDR3, stop codons, out-of-frame junctions, or ambiguous translated residues. V3J clonotypes were defined by identical inferred V gene, J gene, and CDR3 amino acid sequence. Percentage overlap between repertoires was calculated by dividing the number of shared unique clonotypes by the size of the smaller repertoire. Three approaches were used to assess repertoire richness: RTK rarefaction, the Chao1 estimator, and Recon v2.1 estimates of unobserved clonotypes. Generation probabilities for all TCRbeta clonotypes obtained by the gDNA method from a handful of donors were computed using OLGA. Held by TCRdb, this immuneACCESS table contains in-frame sequences only and omits some clones. Under half of the omission traces to an unresolved V gene where checked; the cause of the rest is unknown. That table is the source of V, J and clone size, and D and trimming were worked out from the DNA. The sample yields over a million clones; 75% were counted once. Over 1.3% of the sample rests with the top ten.

The donors were healthy, HIV-negative adults with no recently reported acute infections or vaccinations. Every donor was a Caucasian adult residing in Nashville, Tennessee, USA. CD4+ T cells were enriched by magnetic negative selection, after which naive cells were positively selected on CD45RA and the negative fraction was taken as the memory subset. Blood was collected by leukapheresis, and PBMCs were isolated by Ficoll-Histopaque density gradient centrifugation and then cryopreserved in liquid nitrogen vapor phase. Purity and quantity of every magnetically sorted T cell population were checked by analytical flow cytometry. Each sorted fraction had its genomic DNA isolated and then quantified by UV absorbance on a Nanodrop 2000c. The study at large found these results: Sampling was restricted to blood, and TCR repertoires in tissues likely differ from the TCR repertoires found in blood. Naive subsets generally had larger estimated clonotype richness than memory subsets did. About 4.5% of naive CD4, 3.5% of naive CD8, around 2.3% of memory CD4, and more than 0.35% of memory CD8 clonotypes were shared across several donors. Incomplete sequencing was indicated by rarefaction of sorted-subset datasets, despite the large sequencing depth. Compared with non-shared clonotypes, clonotypes shared by all four sorted-subset donors had higher generation probabilities. Because the study included only a small number of donors, the genetic and exposure-history diversity represented was limited. Based on pairwise subsampling, the degree of clonotype sharing among donors was expected to be affected by sequencing depth.

The sequence is built from TRBV18 and TRBJ1-1, with a tentative D gene TRBD1 over 5 matching bases. The source of this sequence is a man younger than 35 in good health. The sequenced material came from memory CD4+ T cells sorted from blood. Read against the paper, the sample's cell subset or site label means: CD45RA-negative fraction. The encoded CDR3 is CASSPDAGTEAFF. The base sequence is TGTGCCAGCTCACCAGACGCAGGGACTGAAGCTTTCTTT. The CDR3 plus the reference TRBV18 and TRBJ1-1 genes for the other parts give the full variable domain: NAGVMQNPRHLVRRRGQEARLRCSPMKGHSHVYWYRQLPEEGLKFMVYLQKENIIDESGMPKERFSAEFPKEGPSILRIQQVVRGDSAAYFCASSPDAGTEAFFGQGTRLTVV.